The rows below give T cell receptor beta chains drawn from one sample of a study of T cells after yellow fever vaccination. TCRdb reprocessed the 5' RACE reads with MiXCR, giving one entry per CDR3 protein. The data contain some 350,000 distinct CDR3 sequences, approximately 6% of them singletons. The sample consisted of PBMCs, taken 5 days after the yellow fever booster vaccination. These receptors were obtained from a man aged 25 to 45 who received the YFV17D yellow fever vaccine. The CDR3 runs from the conserved cysteine through the conserved F or W. A D gene is named only where the DNA matches it firmly. Expanded clones are given a class, and other clones once, few, many or no size at all.

>-|many|TRBJ1-4|TRBV20-1
CSAQQANEKLFF
TGCAGTGCCCAACAGGCTAATGAAAAACTGTTTTTT
>TRBD2|-|TRBJ2-1|TRBV5-1
CASSLVRTSDALGGNEQFF
TGCGCCAGCAGCTTGGTACGTACTAGCGACGCATTGGGCGGCAATGAGCAGTTCTTC
>-|many|TRBJ1-5|TRBV20-1
CSAGGSARNQPQHF
TGCAGTGCTGGGGGGTCGGCGAGAAATCAGCCCCAGCATTTT
>TRBD2|-|TRBJ2-7|TRBV7-9
CASSAPAGVGEQYF
TGTGCCAGCAGCGCCCCAGCGGGGGTCGGCGAGCAGTACTTC
>TRBD1|-|TRBJ1-1|TRBV7-2
CASSPGGGEAFF
TGTGCCAGCAGCCCAGGGGGGGGTGAAGCTTTCTTT
>TRBD2|few|TRBJ2-1|TRBV20-1
CSARRTGTSGRANEQFF
TGCAGTGCTAGAAGAACCGGGACTAGCGGGAGGGCCAATGAGCAGTTCTTC
>-|-|TRBJ2-3|TRBV18
CASSPWAGNTDTQYF
TGTGCCAGCTCACCGTGGGCGGGAAACACAGATACGCAGTATTTT
>TRBD1|few|TRBJ1-5|TRBV19
CASTQGVSLQRNQPQHF
TGTGCCAGTACCCAGGGGGTCAGTCTCCAGCGCAATCAGCCCCAGCATTTT
>TRBD2|-|TRBJ2-7|TRBV5-6
CASSLLVAGAPYEQYF
TGTGCCAGCAGCTTGCTTGTAGCGGGAGCCCCCTACGAGCAGTACTTC
>TRBD2|few|TRBJ2-5|TRBV6-2/TRBV6-3
CASKWTSGEETQYF
TGTGCCAGCAAGTGGACTAGCGGGGAGGAGACCCAGTACTTC
>-|many|TRBJ2-5|TRBV5-6
CASSFLNRPQETQYF
TGTGCCAGCAGCTTCCTGAACAGGCCCCAAGAGACCCAGTACTTC
>-|many|TRBJ1-1|TRBV6-1
CASRRGVNTEAFF
TGTGCCAGCAGACGTGGGGTGAACACTGAAGCTTTCTTT